A selection of T cell receptor beta chains follows, all from one sample in a study of cytomegalovirus exposure and HLA in healthy donors. The protocol was immunoSEQ multiplex PCR, while the TCRdb copy is restricted to in-frame clones and leaves out a portion. In the table there are 85,000 to 130,000 clones, around 75% of which are singletons. The sequenced sample consisted of PBMCs. The source is a male donor in good health and CMV-seropositive. Both conserved end residues are part of each CDR3. The D gene is left open where the match is weak. The size of a clone is reported for some rows only, either as once, few or many, or as a class for expanded clones.

v_call,d_call,clone_size,j_call,cdr3_nt,cdr3_aa
TRBV27,TRBD1,once,TRBJ1-2,TGTGCCAGCAGTCTACAGGGGAGAAGGTTGGTCTACACCTTC,CASSLQGRRLVYTF
TRBV5-4,.,once,TRBJ1-3,TGTGCCAGCAGCTTGGGAGGGTCTGGAAACACCATATATTTT,CASSLGGSGNTIYF
TRBV4-1,TRBD2,few,TRBJ2-5,TGCGCCAGCAGCCGATCTAGCGGGGGCTTCCAAGAGACCCAGTACTTC,CASSRSSGGFQETQYF
TRBV7-2,.,.,TRBJ1-3,TGTGCCAGCAGCTTTGGGAGCTCTGGAAACACCATATATTTT,CASSFGSSGNTIYF
TRBV10-3,.,.,TRBJ2-7,TGTGCCGCGGGACTGGGCTACGAGCAGTACTTC,CAAGLGYEQYF
TRBV29-1,.,.,TRBJ2-3,TGCAGCGTTGACGACTTCACCTTCACAGATACGCAGTATTTT,CSVDDFTFTDTQYF
TRBV7-9,TRBD1,.,TRBJ1-2,TGTGCCAGCAGCTTAGGCGGACAGGGGGTCTCTGGCTACACCTTC,CASSLGGQGVSGYTF
TRBV7-7,.,few,TRBJ2-1,TGTGCCAGCAGCTTAAACAGGAACCAAATCAATGAGCAGTTCTTC,CASSLNRNQINEQFF
TRBV6-6,TRBD1,few,TRBJ1-1,TGTGCCAGCAGTAAGAGCAGGGGGCAGACTGAAGCTTTCTTT,CASSKSRGQTEAFF
TRBV28,.,.,TRBJ1-1,TGTGCCAGCACGCTTGACAGGGAAGCTTTCTTT,CASTLDREAFF
TRBV30,TRBD2,.,TRBJ2-3,TGTGCCTGGAGCGACGAGCTAGCGGGGGGGTACACAGATACGCAGTATTTT,CAWSDELAGGYTDTQYF
TRBV5-1,TRBD1,.,TRBJ2-5,TGCGCCAGCAGCTCTGACAGGGTGGGACAAGAGACCCAGTACTTC,CASSSDRVGQETQYF
TRBV7-2,.,.,TRBJ2-3,TGTGCCAGCAGCCGTGGAGGGGGGGCTAGCACAGATACGCAGTATTTT,CASSRGGGASTDTQYF
TRBV7-2,.,.,TRBJ2-5,TGTGCCAGCAGCTCACAATATATGGTAGAGACCCAGTACTTC,CASSSQYMVETQYF
TRBV27,TRBD2,.,TRBJ2-2,TGTGCCAGCACTGCAGACAGCGGGGCGAACACCGGGGAGCTGTTTTTT,CASTADSGANTGELFF
TRBV4-1,.,.,TRBJ2-5,TGCGCCAGCAGCCCATGGGGCGGGGGCGCGGCGTTTGAGACCCAGTACTTC,CASSPWGGGAAFETQYF
TRBV4-2,TRBD1,.,TRBJ2-7,TGTGCCAGCAGCGGGACAGGGAGTGGCTACGAGCAGTACTTC,CASSGTGSGYEQYF
TRBV27,TRBD1,.,TRBJ1-2,TGTGCCAGCAGTTTGTTGGTAATGGGACAGGTTTCGAAAAACTATGGCTACACCTTC,CASSLLVMGQVSKNYGYTF
TRBV12-5,.,.,TRBJ2-1,TGTGCTAGTGGCAACAGGGCGAGCTCCTACAATGAGCAGTTCTTC,CASGNRASSYNEQFF
TRBV30,TRBD1,few,TRBJ1-1,TGTGCCTGGAGGGGACAGCGGACTGAAGCTTTCTTT,CAWRGQRTEAFF
TRBV11-3,TRBD2,.,TRBJ2-2,TGTGCCAGCACCGGGGGGGGTCCCTACACCGGGGAGCTGTTTTTT,CASTGGGPYTGELFF
TRBV18,TRBD1,few,TRBJ2-6,TGTGCCAGCTCACCACGGGCAGGGGGCGGCTCTGGGGCCAACGTCCTGACTTTC,CASSPRAGGGSGANVLTF
TRBV29-1,.,.,TRBJ1-2,TGCAGCGTTGAAGATTTGGAGGGCCGATTC,CSVEDLEGRF
TRBV19,TRBD2,few,TRBJ2-1,TGTGCCAGTAGTATGTCCGGGGGGAACTACAATGAGCAGTTCTTC,CASSMSGGNYNEQFF
TRBV29-1,TRBD1,.,TRBJ2-1,TGCAGCGTTGGCTTCTCGGACAGGGCCTACAATGAGCAGTTCTTC,CSVGFSDRAYNEQFF
TRBV5-1,TRBD2,.,TRBJ2-5,TGCGCCAGCAGCAGGACTAGAGGGGTGGGACAAGAGACCCAGTACTTC,CASSRTRGVGQETQYF
TRBV7-9,TRBD1,.,TRBJ2-2,TGTTCCAGCAGCTGGGAGGACAGGGCCGGGGAGCTGTTTTTT,CSSSWEDRAGELFF
TRBV4-1,TRBD2,.,TRBJ2-3,TGCGCCAGCAGCCAAGAGCGGGGGGGAGATACGCAGTATTTT,CASSQERGGDTQYF
TRBV4-1,.,.,TRBJ1-1,TGCGCCAGCAGCCCAAGACCATTAGAGGACACTGAAGCTTTCTTT,CASSPRPLEDTEAFF
TRBV21-1,.,.,TRBJ2-7,TGTGCCAGCAGCGCGCGGGACGTCTACGAGCAGTACTTC,CASSARDVYEQYF
TRBV12-5,TRBD2,.,TRBJ2-3,TGTGCTAGTGGTTTGACGGGGGGGGGAGTCACAGATACGCAGTATTTT,CASGLTGGGVTDTQYF
TRBV6-5,TRBD1,.,TRBJ1-5,TGTGCCAGCAGTTACTCCGGGACAGGGGGTGGTCAGCCCCAGCATTTT,CASSYSGTGGGQPQHF
TRBV7-2,TRBD2,.,TRBJ2-3,TGTGCCAGCAGCTCAGGACTAGCGGTAGGCACAGATACGCAGTATTTT,CASSSGLAVGTDTQYF
TRBV5-1,TRBD2,.,TRBJ2-2,TGCGCCAGCAGCTTTTCCACTAGCGGGGGGGCCCTCGGTCCGAGCACCGGGGAGCTGTTTTTT,CASSFSTSGGALGPSTGELFF
TRBV6-5,.,.,TRBJ1-1,TGTGCCAGCAGTCCCTCGGGGTATCCGGGAGCTTTCTTT,CASSPSGYPGAFF
TRBV29-1,TRBD1,.,TRBJ1-1,TGCAGCGTTTTAACAGGGGTCTGGGCTGAAGCTTTCTTT,CSVLTGVWAEAFF
TRBV25-1,TRBD1,.,TRBJ1-3,TGTGCCAGCAGTGAGTGGACAGGGGAAGACACCATATATTTT,CASSEWTGEDTIYF
TRBV21-1,.,few,TRBJ2-7,TGTGCCAGCAGCCGGGACTCCAACTACGAGCAGTACTTC,CASSRDSNYEQYF
TRBV4-3,.,.,TRBJ2-3,TGCGCCAGCAGCCAGCAGGGTGCCGACACAGATACGCAGTATTTT,CASSQQGADTDTQYF
TRBV15,.,.,TRBJ1-2,TGTGCCACCAGCAGAGATCTCGGACAGCACTATGGCTACACCTTC,CATSRDLGQHYGYTF
TRBV2,.,.,TRBJ1-6,TGTGCCAGCAGTGTGTCGGGAAGTTCACCCCTCCACTTT,CASSVSGSSPLHF
TRBV2,.,.,TRBJ2-5,TGTGCCAGCAGCGGCGGCAACGCCATCCATACCCAGTACTTC,CASSGGNAIHTQYF
TRBV25-1,.,once,TRBJ1-5,TGTGCCAGCAGTGAATCAGGGTATAGCAATCAGCCCCAGCATTTT,CASSESGYSNQPQHF
TRBV2,.,.,TRBJ2-7,TGTGCCAGCAGTGAAAGATCGCTATGGGAGATAACCTTC,CASSERSLWEITF
TRBV27,TRBD1,.,TRBJ2-2,TGTGCCAGTAGGACAGGGAGAGGCACCGGGGAGCTGTTTTTT,CASRTGRGTGELFF